This entry describes one T cell receptor beta chain. This sample is part of a study of blood T cell repertoires in COVID-19. Study context: Spain, Italy and the United States supplied samples that represented acute and convalescent COVID-19. The cDNA or gDNA used as material had been derived from T cells, B-cell-depleted T cells, or PBMCs.

The CDR3 is made up of 17 amino acids. V was pared by 2 bases and J by 2 bases, with 5 bases of the junction left unmatched. Germline V gene sequence: CDR1 LGHNA, CDR2 YSLEER. Adults between about 18 and 95 years of age took part from 24 US areas. Cohorts were based on clinical histories the participants reported. The assay was immunoSEQ multiplex PCR, and TCRdb's table has in-frame clones only and misses some. Here the sample spans approximately 500,000 clones, roughly 90% being singletons. Sequencing was done on a sample of PBMCs or T cells enriched from blood (not recorded which). The J gene is TRBJ2-2, the V gene TRBV4-3, with 10 bases aligning to TRBD1. The clonotype was recovered from a woman between 40 and 55 years old who had recovered from COVID-19. In DNA form, the CDR3 reads TGCGCCAGCAGCCAACCGGACAGGGGGAGCAACACCGGGGAGCTGTTTTTT. It translates to CASSQPDRGSNTGELFF.